The table lists the clone carrying this TCR beta chain with a few counts. The sample belongs to a study of T cell repertoires in aging, cancer and after chemotherapy. Peripheral blood genomic DNA, not sorted cells or RNA, was the template. A mixed TRB-A/B primer pool amplified rearranged TRB by multiplex touch-down PCR. TCRdb reanalysed the multiplex PCR reads using MiXCR and keeps one entry per CDR3 protein. Seen here are approximately 4,900 distinct CDR3 sequences, 46% observed once, and the top ten hold around 28%. The germline gives CDR1 LNHDA, CDR2 SQIVND (reference sequence). The CDR3 length is 12 residues. V was clipped by 5 bases and J by 7 bases, with 9 bases between them.

The rearrangement joins TRBV19 to TRBJ2-1; no clear D. The source of this sequence is a human donor in good health. The sample consisted of blood. CDR3 protein: CASSGFRNEQFF. The CDR3 DNA is TGTGCCAGTAGTGGGTTTCGAAATGAGCAGTTCTTC.